This TCR beta chain was sequenced during a study of cytomegalovirus exposure and HLA in healthy donors. Germline CDR1 is SNHLY and CDR2 is FYNNEI. This CDR3 comprises 11 residues. Trimming stripped 7 bases from V and 3 bases from J, with 7 bases between. Study findings and constraints: The study assumed roughly uniform donor sequencing depth for presence/absence analyses. When a later analysis was performed, an Asian-associated ancestry cluster reportedly had fewer N-insertions than the roughly 700-donor mean.

The PCR employed 60 Vbeta primers together with 13 Jbeta primers. TCRdb's table, derived via immunoSEQ multiplex PCR, lists solely in-frame clones and lacks some. The table includes hundreds of thousands of clones, more than 85% detected once. A remark on this clone: Its antigen remains unknown.

Input material: PBMCs. The chain couples TRBV2 to TRBJ2-7; D is perhaps TRBD1 (6 bases). This TCR came from a woman in her late teens or twenties in good health and CMV-seronegative. CDR3 in amino acids: CASNRVYEQYF. DNA for the CDR3: TGTGCCAGCAACAGGGTCTACGAGCAGTACTTC.